Sequencing of this T cell receptor (beta chain) was carried out in a study of blood T cell repertoires in COVID-19. The wider study: PBMCs, B-cell-depleted T cells, or T cells provided the cDNA or gDNA that made up the material.

Across roughly 25 US areas, participants ranged in age from roughly 18 to 95 years. The study assigned cohorts using participant-reported clinical history. Participants classified as exposed had met a COVID-19 case within 2 weeks before study entry. CDR1 and CDR2 from the germline V gene are DFQATT and SNEGSKA (reference sequence). This CDR3 spans 11 amino acids. The V end lost 3 bases, the J end lost 5 bases, and 7 bases lay between the germline ends. Assay used: immunoSEQ multiplex PCR; TCRdb lists only in-frame clones, some missing. The table includes more than 300,000 clones, 90% detected once. This clonotype was sampled from a woman aged 25 to 39 who had been exposed to COVID-19. The specimen sequenced was PBMCs or T cells enriched from blood (not recorded which). The chain couples TRBV20-1 to TRBJ1-2; D remains ambiguous. This CDR3 reads CSAREEYGYTF. DNA for the CDR3: TGCAGTGCTAGGGAGGAGTATGGCTACACCTTC.